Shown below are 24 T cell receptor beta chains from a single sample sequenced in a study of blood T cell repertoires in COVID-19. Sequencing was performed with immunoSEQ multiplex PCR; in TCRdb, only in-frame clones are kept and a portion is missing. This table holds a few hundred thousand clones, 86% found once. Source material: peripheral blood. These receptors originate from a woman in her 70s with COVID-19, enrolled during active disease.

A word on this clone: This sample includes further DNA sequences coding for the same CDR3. DNA of the CDR3: TGTGCCAGCAGCTTAGTGGGGGGTGGCAATCAGCCCCAGCATTTT. Amino acid sequence: CASSLVGGGNQPQHF. The rearrangement links TRBV7-2 to TRBJ1-5; tentatively, D is TRBD1 (5 bases). The CDR3 is 15 residues long. Trimming removed 1 base from V and 2 bases from J, with 9 bases in between. The germline gives CDR1 SGHTA, CDR2 FQGNSA. Full variable domain (missing parts from reference TRBV7-2 and TRBJ1-5): GAGVSQSPSNKVTEKGKDVELRCDPISGHTALYWYRQSLGQGLEFLIYFQGNSAPDKSGLPSDRFSAERTGGSVSTLTIQRTQQEDSAVYLCASSLVGGGNQPQHFGDGTRLSIL.

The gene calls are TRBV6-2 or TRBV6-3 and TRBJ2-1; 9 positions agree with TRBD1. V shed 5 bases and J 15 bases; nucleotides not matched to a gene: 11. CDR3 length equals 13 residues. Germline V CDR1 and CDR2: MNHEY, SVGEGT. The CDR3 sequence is CASSRTGENLRFF. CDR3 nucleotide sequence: TGTGCCAGCAGTCGGACAGGGGAAAACCTTCGGTTCTTC.

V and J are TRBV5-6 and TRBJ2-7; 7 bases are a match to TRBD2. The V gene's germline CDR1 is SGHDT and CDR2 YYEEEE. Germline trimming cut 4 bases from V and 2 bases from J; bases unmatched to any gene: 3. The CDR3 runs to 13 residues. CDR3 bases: TGTGCCAGCAGCCCACGGGGGGCCTACGAGCAGTACTTC. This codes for CASSPRGAYEQYF.

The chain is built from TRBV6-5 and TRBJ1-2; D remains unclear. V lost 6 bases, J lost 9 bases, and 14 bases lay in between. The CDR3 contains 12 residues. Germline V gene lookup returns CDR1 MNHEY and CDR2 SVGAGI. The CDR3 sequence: CASSRPGRSYTF. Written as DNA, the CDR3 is TGTGCCAGCAGCCGACCGGGGAGGAGCTACACCTTC.

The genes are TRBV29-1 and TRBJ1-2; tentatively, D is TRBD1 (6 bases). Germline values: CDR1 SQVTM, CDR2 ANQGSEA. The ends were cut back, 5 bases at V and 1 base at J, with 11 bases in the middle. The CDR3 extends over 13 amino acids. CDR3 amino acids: CSVRTEYNYGYTF. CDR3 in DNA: TGCAGCGTTAGGACAGAGTATAACTATGGCTACACCTTC. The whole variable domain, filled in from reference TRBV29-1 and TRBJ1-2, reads SAVISQKPSRDICQRGTSLTIQCQVDSQVTMMFWYRQQPGQSLTLIATANQGSEATYESGFVIDKFPISRPNLTFSTLTVSNMSPEDSSIYLCSVRTEYNYGYTFGSGTRLTVV.

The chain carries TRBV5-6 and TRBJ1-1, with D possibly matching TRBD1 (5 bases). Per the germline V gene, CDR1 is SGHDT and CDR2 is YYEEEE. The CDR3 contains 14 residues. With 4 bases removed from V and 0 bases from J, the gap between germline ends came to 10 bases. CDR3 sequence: CASSTDSMNTEAFF. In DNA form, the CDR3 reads TGTGCCAGCAGCACCGACAGCATGAACACTGAAGCTTTCTTT. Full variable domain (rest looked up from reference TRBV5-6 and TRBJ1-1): DAGVTQSPTHLIKTRGQQVTLRCSPKSGHDTVSWYQQALGQGPQFIFQYYEEEERQRGNFPDRFSGHQFPNYSSELNVNALLLGDSALYLCASSTDSMNTEAFFGQGTRLTVV.

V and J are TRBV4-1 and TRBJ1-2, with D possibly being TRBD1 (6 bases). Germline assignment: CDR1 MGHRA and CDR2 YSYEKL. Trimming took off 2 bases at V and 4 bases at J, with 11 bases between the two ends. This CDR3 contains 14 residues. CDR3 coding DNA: TGCGCCAGCAGCCAAATACAGGGACCCTATGGCTACACCTTC. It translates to CASSQIQGPYGYTF.

The CDR3 here is CASSLGGGTPYNEQFF. CDR3 nucleotide sequence: TGCGCCAGCAGCTTGGGGGGAGGGACTCCCTACAATGAGCAGTTCTTC. The chain couples TRBV5-1 to TRBJ2-1; TRBD2 matches 7 bases. Losses at the gene ends were 0 bases for V and 2 bases for J; bases not matched to a gene: 5. Looked up from germline, CDR1 is SGHRS and CDR2 is YFSETQ. The CDR3 has 16 amino acids. The whole variable domain, filled in from reference TRBV5-1 and TRBJ2-1, reads KAGVTQTPRYLIKTRGQQVTLSCSPISGHRSVSWYQQTPGQGLQFLFEYFSETQRNKGNFPGRFSGRQFSNSRSEMNVSTLELGDSALYLCASSLGGGTPYNEQFFGPGTRLTVL.

The CDR3 reads CASKTGVNNEQFF. The CDR3 bases are TGCGCCAGCAAGACAGGGGTCAACAATGAGCAGTTCTTC. This chain connects TRBV5-1 to TRBJ2-1; 8 nucleotides match TRBD1. Germline CDR1 SGHRS, CDR2 YFSETQ. Unmatched junction bases numbered 4, after V lost 6 bases and J lost 5 bases. The CDR3 has 13 amino acids.

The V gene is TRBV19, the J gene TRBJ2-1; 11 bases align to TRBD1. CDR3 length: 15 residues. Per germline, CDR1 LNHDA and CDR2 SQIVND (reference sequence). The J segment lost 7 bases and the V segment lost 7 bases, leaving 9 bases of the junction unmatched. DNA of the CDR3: TGTGCCAGTACCTTAGGGACAGGGGGAGCAAATGAGCAGTTCTTC. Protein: CASTLGTGGANEQFF.

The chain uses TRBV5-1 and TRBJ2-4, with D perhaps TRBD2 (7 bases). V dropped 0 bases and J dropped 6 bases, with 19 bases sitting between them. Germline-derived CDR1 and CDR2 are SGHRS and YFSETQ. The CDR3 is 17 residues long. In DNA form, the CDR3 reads TGCGCCAGCAGCTTGGGAGGTCCGCGGGGGCACGGAAACATTCAGTACTTC. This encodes CASSLGGPRGHGNIQYF.

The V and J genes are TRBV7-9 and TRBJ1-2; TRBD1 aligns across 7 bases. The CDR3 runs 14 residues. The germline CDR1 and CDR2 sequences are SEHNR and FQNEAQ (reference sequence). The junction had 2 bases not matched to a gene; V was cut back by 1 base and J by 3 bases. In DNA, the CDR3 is TGTGCCAGCAGCTTAGACAGGGGTGACTATGGCTACACCTTC. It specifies CASSLDRGDYGYTF.

The CDR3 protein is CASSSYGASVETQYF. CDR3 DNA: TGTGCCAGCAGCTCTTACGGGGCTAGCGTAGAGACCCAGTACTTC. The chain employs TRBV7-3 and TRBJ2-5, with D possibly being TRBD2 (6 bases). The CDR3 length is 15 residues. Germline lookup yields CDR1 SGHTA and CDR2 FQGTGA. V was clipped by 4 bases and J by 4 bases, with 16 bases between them.

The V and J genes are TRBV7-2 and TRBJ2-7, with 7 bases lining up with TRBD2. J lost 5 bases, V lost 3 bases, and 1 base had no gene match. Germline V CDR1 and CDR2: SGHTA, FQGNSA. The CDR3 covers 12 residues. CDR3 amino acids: CASSLRGNEQYF. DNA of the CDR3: TGTGCCAGCAGCTTGCGGGGGAACGAGCAGTACTTC.

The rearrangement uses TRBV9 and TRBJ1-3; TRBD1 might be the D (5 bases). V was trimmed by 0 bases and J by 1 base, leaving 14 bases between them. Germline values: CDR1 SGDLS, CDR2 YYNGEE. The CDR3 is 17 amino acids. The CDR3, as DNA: TGTGCCAGCAGCGTAGTGGGGTCAGGGTATTCTGGAAACACCATATATTTT. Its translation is CASSVVGSGYSGNTIYF.

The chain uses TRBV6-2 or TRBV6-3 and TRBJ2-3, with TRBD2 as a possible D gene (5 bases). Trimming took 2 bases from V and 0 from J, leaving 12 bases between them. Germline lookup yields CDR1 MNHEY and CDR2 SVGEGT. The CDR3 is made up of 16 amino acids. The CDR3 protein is CASSYPTGESTDTQYF. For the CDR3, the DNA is TGTGCCAGCAGTTACCCTACCGGGGAAAGCACAGATACGCAGTATTTT.

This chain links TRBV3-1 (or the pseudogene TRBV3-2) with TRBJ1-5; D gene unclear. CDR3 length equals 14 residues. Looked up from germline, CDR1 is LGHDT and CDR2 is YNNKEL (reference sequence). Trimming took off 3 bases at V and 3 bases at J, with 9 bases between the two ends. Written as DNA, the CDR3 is TGTGCCAGCAGCCATGAGGCCTTCAATCAGCCCCAGCATTTT. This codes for CASSHEAFNQPQHF.

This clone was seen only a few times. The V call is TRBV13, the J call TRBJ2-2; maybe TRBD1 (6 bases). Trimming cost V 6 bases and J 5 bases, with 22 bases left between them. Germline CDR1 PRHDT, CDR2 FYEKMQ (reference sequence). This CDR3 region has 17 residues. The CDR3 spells CASRPPGLTGRTGELFF. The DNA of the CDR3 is TGTGCCAGCAGACCCCCGGGGCTGACAGGCAGGACCGGGGAGCTGTTTTTT. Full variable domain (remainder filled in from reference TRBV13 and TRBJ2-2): AAGVIQSPRHLIKEKRETATLKCYPIPRHDTVYWYQQGPGQDPQFLISFYEKMQSDKGSIPDRFSAQQFSDYHSELNMSSLELGDSALYFCASRPPGLTGRTGELFFGEGSRLTVL.

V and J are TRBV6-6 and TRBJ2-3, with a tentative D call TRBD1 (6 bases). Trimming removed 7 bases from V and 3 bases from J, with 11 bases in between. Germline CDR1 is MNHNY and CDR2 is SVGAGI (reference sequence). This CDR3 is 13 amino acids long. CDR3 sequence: CASNHQGTDTQYF. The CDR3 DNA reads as TGTGCCAGCAACCATCAGGGGACAGATACGCAGTATTTT.

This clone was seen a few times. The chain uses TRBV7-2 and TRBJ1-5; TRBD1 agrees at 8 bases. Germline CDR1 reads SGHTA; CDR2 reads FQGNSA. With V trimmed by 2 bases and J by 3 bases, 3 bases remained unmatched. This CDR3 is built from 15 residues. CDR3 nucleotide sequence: TGTGCCAGCAGCTTAAAGACAGGGGTCAATCAGCCCCAGCATTTT. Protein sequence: CASSLKTGVNQPQHF.

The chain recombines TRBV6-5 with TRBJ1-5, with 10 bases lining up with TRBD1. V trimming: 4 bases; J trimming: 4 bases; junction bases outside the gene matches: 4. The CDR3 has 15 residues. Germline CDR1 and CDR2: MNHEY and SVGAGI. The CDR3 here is CASSSGQGLNQPQHF. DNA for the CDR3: TGTGCCAGCAGTTCGGGACAGGGGCTGAATCAGCCCCAGCATTTT.

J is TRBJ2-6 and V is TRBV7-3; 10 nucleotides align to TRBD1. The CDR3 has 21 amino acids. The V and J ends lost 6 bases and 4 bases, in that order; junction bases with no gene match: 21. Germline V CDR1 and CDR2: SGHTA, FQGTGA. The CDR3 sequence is CASRTLTPGQGRSTGANVLTF. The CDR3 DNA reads TGTGCCAGCAGAACCCTAACACCGGGACAGGGGAGAAGTACGGGGGCCAACGTCCTGACTTTC.

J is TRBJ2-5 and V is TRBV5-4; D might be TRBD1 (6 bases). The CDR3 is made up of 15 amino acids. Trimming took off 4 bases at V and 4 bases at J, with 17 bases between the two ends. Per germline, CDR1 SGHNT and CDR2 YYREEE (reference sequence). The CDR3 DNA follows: TGTGCCAGCAGCGTCAGCAAGGGGGTACGAGAGACCCAGTACTTC. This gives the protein CASSVSKGVRETQYF. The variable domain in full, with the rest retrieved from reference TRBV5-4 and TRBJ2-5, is ETGVTQSPTHLIKTRGQQVTLRCSSQSGHNTVSWYQQALGQGPQFIFQYYREEENGRGNFPPRFSGLQFPNYSSELNVNALELDDSALYLCASSVSKGVRETQYFGPGTRLLVL.

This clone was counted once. The CDR3 coding sequence is TGCAGCGTTGGGGGAGGGCTGGGGGAGACCCAGTACTTC. This translates into CSVGGGLGETQYF. V usage is TRBV29-1 and J usage is TRBJ2-5; TRBD2 matches 7 bases. The CDR3 has 13 residues. CDR1 is SQVTM and CDR2 is ANQGSEA in the germline V gene. V lost 4 bases to trimming and J lost 5 bases; unmatched junction nucleotides: 7. Filled out from reference TRBV29-1 and TRBJ2-5, the complete variable domain reads SAVISQKPSRDICQRGTSLTIQCQVDSQVTMMFWYRQQPGQSLTLIATANQGSEATYESGFVIDKFPISRPNLTFSTLTVSNMSPEDSSIYLCSVGGGLGETQYFGPGTRLLVL.